This TCR beta chain was retrieved from a study of blood T cell repertoires in COVID-19. Study context: Samples representing acute and convalescent COVID-19 were sourced from the United States, Italy and Spain. T cells, B-cell-depleted T cells, or PBMCs supplied cDNA or gDNA.

Measured with immunoSEQ multiplex PCR; TCRdb has only the in-frame clones, and not every one. The sample includes around 250,000 clones, 65% to 90% of them seen just once. The cohort comprised adults aged roughly 18 to 95 years residing in approximately 25 US areas. Cohorts were determined from participant-reported clinical history. The CDR3 contains 16 residues. V lost 4 bases, J lost 5 bases, and 20 bases lay in between. Looked up from germline, CDR1 is ENHRY and CDR2 is SYGVKD. The rearrangement uses TRBV10-3 and TRBJ1-2; no clear D. Sequenced input: PBMCs or T cells enriched from blood (not recorded which). This clonotype originated in a woman between 50 and 59 years old with acute COVID-19. The CDR3 region is CAISVTLTGQLYGYTF. CDR3 DNA sequence: TGTGCCATCAGTGTAACCCTCACTGGGCAGCTGTATGGCTACACCTTC.